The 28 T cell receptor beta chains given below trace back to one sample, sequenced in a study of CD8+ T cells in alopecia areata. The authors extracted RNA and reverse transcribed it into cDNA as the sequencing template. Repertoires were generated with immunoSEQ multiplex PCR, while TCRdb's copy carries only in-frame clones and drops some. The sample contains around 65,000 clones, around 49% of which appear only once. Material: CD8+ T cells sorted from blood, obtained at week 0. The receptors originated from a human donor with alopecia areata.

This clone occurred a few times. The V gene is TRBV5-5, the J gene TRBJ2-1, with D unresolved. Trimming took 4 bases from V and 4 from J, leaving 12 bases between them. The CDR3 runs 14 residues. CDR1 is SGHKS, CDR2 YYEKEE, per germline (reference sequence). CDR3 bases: TGTGCCAGCAGCCATGACTCAATTTACAATGAGCAGTTCTTC. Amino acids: CASSHDSIYNEQFF.

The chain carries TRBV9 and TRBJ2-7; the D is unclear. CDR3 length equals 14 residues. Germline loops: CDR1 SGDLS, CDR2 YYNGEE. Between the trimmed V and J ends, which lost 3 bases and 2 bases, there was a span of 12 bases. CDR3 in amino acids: CASSEDDDPYEQYF. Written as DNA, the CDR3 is TGTGCCAGCAGCGAGGACGACGATCCCTACGAGCAGTACTTC.

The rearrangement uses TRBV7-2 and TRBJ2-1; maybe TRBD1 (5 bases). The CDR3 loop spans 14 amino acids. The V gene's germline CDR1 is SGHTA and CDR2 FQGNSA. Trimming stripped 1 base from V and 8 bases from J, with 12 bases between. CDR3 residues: CASSLEPVRDEQFF. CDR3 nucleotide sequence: TGTGCCAGCAGCTTAGAACCCGTCAGGGATGAGCAGTTCTTC.

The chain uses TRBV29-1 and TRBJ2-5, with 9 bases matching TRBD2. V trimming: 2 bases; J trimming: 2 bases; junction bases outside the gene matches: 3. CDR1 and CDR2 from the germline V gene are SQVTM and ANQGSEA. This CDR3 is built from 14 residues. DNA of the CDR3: TGCAGCGTTGAAATAGCGGGAGATCAAGAGACCCAGTACTTC. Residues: CSVEIAGDQETQYF.

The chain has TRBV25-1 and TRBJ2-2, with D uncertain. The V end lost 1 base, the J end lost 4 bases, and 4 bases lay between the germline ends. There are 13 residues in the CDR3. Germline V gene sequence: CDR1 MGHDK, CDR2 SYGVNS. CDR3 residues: CASSESFTGELFF. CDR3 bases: TGTGCCAGCAGTGAATCTTTCACCGGGGAGCTGTTTTTT.

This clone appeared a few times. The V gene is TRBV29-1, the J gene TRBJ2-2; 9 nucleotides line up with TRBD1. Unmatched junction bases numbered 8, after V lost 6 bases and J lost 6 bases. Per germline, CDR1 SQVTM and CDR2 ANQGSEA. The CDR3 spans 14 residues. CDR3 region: CSVGGQGIAGELFF. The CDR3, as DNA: TGCAGCGTGGGGGGACAGGGCATAGCCGGGGAGCTGTTTTTT.

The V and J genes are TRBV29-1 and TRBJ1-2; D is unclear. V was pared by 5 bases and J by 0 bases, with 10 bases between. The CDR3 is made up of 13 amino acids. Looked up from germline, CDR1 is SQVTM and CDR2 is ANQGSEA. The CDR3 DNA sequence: TGCAGCGTTTACTACGGAGCTAACTATGGCTACACCTTC. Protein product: CSVYYGANYGYTF.

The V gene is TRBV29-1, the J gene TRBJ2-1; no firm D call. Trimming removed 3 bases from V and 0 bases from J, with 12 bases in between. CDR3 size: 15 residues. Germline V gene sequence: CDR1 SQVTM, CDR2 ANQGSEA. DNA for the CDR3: TGCAGCGTTGAGTTTGCAGAGAGCTCCTACAATGAGCAGTTCTTC. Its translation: CSVEFAESSYNEQFF.

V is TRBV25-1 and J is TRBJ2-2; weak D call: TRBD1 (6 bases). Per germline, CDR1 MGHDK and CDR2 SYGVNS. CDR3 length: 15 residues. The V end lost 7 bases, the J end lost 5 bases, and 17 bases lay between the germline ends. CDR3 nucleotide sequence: TGTGCCAGCATCCCAACAGGGTGGCGGACCGGGGAGCTGTTTTTT. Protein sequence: CASIPTGWRTGELFF.

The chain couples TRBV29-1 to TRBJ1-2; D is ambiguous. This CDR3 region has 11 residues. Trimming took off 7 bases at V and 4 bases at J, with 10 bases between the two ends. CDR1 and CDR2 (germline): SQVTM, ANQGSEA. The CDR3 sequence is CSARTVYGYTF. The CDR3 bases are TGCAGCGCTAGGACTGTCTATGGCTACACCTTC.

The CDR3 loop is CSVDRGVNTEAFF. The DNA of the CDR3 is TGCAGCGTTGACAGGGGGGTGAACACTGAAGCTTTCTTT. The chain recombines TRBV29-1 with TRBJ1-1; 7 nucleotides align to TRBD1. The CDR3 has 13 residues. With V trimmed by 3 bases and J by 0 bases, 1 base remained unmatched. Germline V CDR1 and CDR2: SQVTM, ANQGSEA. Full variable domain (missing parts from reference TRBV29-1 and TRBJ1-1): SAVISQKPSRDICQRGTSLTIQCQVDSQVTMMFWYRQQPGQSLTLIATANQGSEATYESGFVIDKFPISRPNLTFSTLTVSNMSPEDSSIYLCSVDRGVNTEAFFGQGTRLTVV.

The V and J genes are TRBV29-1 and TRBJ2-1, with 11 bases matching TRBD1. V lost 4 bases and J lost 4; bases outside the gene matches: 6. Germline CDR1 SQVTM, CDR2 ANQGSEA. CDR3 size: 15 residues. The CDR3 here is CSVVGQGASYNEQFF. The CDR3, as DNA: TGCAGCGTTGTCGGACAGGGGGCTAGTTACAATGAGCAGTTCTTC.

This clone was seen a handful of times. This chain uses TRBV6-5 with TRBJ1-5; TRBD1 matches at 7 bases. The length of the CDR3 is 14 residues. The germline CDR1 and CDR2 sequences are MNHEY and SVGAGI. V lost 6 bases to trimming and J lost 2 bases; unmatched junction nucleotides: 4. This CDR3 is CASRRTGRNQPQHF. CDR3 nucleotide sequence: TGTGCCAGCAGGAGGACAGGCCGCAATCAGCCCCAGCATTTT.

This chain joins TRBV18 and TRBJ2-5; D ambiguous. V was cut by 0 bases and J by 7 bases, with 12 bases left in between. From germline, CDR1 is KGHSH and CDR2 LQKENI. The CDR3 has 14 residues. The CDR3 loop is CASSPPDVRGTQYF. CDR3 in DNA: TGTGCCAGCTCACCACCGGACGTAAGAGGGACCCAGTACTTC.

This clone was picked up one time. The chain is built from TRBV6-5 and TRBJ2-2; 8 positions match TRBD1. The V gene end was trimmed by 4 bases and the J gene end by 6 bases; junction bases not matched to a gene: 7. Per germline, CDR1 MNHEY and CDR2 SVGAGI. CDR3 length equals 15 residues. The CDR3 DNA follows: TGTGCCAGCAGTTGGGAGGCACAGGGGGCCGGGGAGCTGTTTTTT. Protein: CASSWEAQGAGELFF.

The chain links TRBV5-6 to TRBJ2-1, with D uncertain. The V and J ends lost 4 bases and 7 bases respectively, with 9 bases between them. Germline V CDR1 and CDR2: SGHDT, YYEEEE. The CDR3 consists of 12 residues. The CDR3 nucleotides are TGTGCCAGCAGCCTTTGGCGGAATGAGCAGTTCTTC. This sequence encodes CASSLWRNEQFF.

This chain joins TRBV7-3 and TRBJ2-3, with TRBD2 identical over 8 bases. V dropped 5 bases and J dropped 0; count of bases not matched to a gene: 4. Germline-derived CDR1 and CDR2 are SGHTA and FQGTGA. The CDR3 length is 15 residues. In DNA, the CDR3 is TGTGCCAGCAGCCTCACTAGCGGAAGCACAGATACGCAGTATTTT. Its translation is CASSLTSGSTDTQYF. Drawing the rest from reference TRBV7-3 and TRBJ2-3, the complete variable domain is GAGVSQTPSNKVTEKGKYVELRCDPISGHTALYWYRQSLGQGPEFLIYFQGTGAADDSGLPNDRFFAVRPEGSVSTLKIQRTERGDSAVYLCASSLTSGSTDTQYFGPGTRLTVL.

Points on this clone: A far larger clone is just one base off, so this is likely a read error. The CDR3 spells CASSLGQGAYEQYF. In nucleotides, the CDR3 is TGTGCCAGCAGCTTAGGACAGGGGGCCTACGAGCAGTACTTC. The chain couples TRBV7-6 to TRBJ2-7; TRBD1 matches at 9 bases. The germline V gene has CDR1 SGHVS and CDR2 FNYEAQ. The CDR3 is made up of 14 amino acids. J gave up 2 bases and V 1 base, and 0 bases lay outside the gene matches.

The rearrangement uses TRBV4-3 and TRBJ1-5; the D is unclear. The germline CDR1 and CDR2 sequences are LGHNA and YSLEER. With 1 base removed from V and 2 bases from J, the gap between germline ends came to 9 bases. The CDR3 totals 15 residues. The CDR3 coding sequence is TGCGCCAGCAGCCAAGTGGCATATGGCAATCAGCCCCAGCATTTT. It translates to CASSQVAYGNQPQHF.

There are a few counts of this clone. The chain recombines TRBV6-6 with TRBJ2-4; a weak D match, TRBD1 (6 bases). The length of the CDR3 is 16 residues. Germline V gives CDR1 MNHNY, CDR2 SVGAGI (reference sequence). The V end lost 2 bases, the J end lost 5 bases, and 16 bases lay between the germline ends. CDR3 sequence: CASSYPAGVFENIQYF. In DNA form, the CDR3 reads TGTGCCAGCAGTTACCCCGCAGGGGTGTTTGAAAACATTCAGTACTTC.

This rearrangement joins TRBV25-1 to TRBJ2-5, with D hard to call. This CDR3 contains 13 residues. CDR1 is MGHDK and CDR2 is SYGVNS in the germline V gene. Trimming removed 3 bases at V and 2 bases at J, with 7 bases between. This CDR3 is CASSDSAQETQYF. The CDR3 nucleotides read TGTGCCAGCAGTGACAGCGCACAAGAGACCCAGTACTTC.

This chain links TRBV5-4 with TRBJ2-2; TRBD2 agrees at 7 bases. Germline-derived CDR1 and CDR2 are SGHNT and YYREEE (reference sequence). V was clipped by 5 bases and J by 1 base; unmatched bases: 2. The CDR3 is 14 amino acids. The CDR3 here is CASRERENTGELFF. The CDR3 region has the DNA TGTGCCAGCAGGGAGCGGGAGAACACCGGGGAGCTGTTTTTT.

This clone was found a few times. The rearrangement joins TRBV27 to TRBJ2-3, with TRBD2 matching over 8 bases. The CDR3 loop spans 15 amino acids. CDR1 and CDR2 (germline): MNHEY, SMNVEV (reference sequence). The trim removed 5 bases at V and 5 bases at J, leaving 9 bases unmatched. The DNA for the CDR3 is TGTGCCAGCAGTCCCCACGTTAGCGGGAAAGATACGCAGTATTTT. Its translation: CASSPHVSGKDTQYF.

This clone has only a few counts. CDR3 sequence reads: CASTAANNEQFF. CDR3 DNA sequence: TGTGCCAGCACCGCCGCAAACAATGAGCAGTTCTTC. The V and J genes are TRBV7-9 and TRBJ2-1; D gene ambiguous. The CDR3 sequence is 12 residues long. Germline V gene sequence: CDR1 SEHNR, CDR2 FQNEAQ (reference sequence). V dropped 7 bases and J dropped 5 bases, with 9 bases sitting between them.

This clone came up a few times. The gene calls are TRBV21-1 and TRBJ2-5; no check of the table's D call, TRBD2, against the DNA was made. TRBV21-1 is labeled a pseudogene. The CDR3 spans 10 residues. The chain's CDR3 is CAAGTETQYF. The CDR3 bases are TGTGCCGCGGGTACGGAGACCCAGTACTTC.

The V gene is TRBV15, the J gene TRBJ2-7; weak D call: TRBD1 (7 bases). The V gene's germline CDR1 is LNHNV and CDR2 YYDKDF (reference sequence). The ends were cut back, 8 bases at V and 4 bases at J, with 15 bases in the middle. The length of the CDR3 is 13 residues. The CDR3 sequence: CATAGTATYEQYF. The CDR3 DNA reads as TGTGCCACCGCGGGGACAGCGACATACGAGCAGTACTTC.

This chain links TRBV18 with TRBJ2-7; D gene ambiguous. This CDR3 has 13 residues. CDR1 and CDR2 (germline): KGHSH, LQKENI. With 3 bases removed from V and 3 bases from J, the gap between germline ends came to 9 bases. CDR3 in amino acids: CASSPPSFYEQYF. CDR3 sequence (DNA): TGTGCCAGCTCACCTCCCTCATTCTACGAGCAGTACTTC.

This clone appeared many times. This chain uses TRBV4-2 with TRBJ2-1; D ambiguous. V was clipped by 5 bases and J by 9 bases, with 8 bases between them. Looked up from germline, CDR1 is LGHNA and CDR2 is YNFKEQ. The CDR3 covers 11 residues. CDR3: CASSSMSEQFF. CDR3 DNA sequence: TGTGCCAGCAGCTCAATGAGTGAGCAGTTCTTC.